This T cell receptor beta chain was sequenced during a study of T cell changes during pregnancy in multiple sclerosis. The repertoire was sequenced with immunoSEQ multiplex PCR; TCRdb's copy has only in-frame clones and lacks some. In the table there are tens of thousands of clones, 80% to 90% of which are singletons. From germline, CDR1 is SGHRS and CDR2 YFSETQ. The CDR3 covers 13 residues. The V gene lost 0 bases and the J gene lost 6 bases, with 6 bases spanning the gap. The source is a female donor with multiple sclerosis, enrolled in a pregnancy study. V gene TRBV5-1 combines with J gene TRBJ1-4; D remains unclear. The sequencing used peripheral blood, collected before pregnancy. The CDR3 region is CASSLVRHEKLFF. The CDR3 region has the DNA TGCGCCAGCAGCTTGGTGCGGCATGAAAAACTGTTTTTT.